This entry is about one T cell receptor beta chain. Antigen: not known. CDR1 is MNHEY and CDR2 is SMNVEV in the germline V gene (reference sequence). V trimming: 1 base; J trimming: 5 bases; junction bases outside the gene matches: 4. The CDR3 runs 15 residues. These data come from a study of identical twins. Study conclusions and caveats: Potential partial confounding of zero-insertion analyses by invariant MAIT and iNKT cells was noted.

With no exceptions, donors were healthy Caucasians. A single record per CDR3 protein comes from TCRdb applying MiXCR to the 5' RACE reads. The table records 350,000 to 500,000 distinct CDR3 sequences, around a sixth of them present only once. The chain joins TRBV27 to TRBJ2-2; 7 bases line up with TRBD2. Specimen: naive T cells sorted from blood. This clonotype was sampled from a man aged 45 to 65 in good health. The CDR3: CASSLLGDYTGELFF. The CDR3 bases are TGTGCCAGCAGTTTATTAGGGGACTATACCGGGGAGCTGTTTTTT.